Shown below are 17 T cell receptor beta chains from a single sample sequenced in a study of blood T cell repertoires in COVID-19. Generated by immunoSEQ multiplex PCR, the TCRdb table keeps only in-frame clones and is missing some. The table lists about 220,000 clones, 84% of them singletons, with about 8.9% in the top ten. Sequenced material: peripheral blood. The receptor set was obtained from a man between 45 and 60 years old with active or convalescent COVID-19.

V is TRBV27 and J is TRBJ1-4; maybe TRBD1 (5 bases). Trimming shortened V by 2 bases and J by 6 bases, and 13 bases separated the two germline ends. CDR1 is MNHEY and CDR2 is SMNVEV in the germline V gene (reference sequence). This CDR3 comprises 15 residues. Written as DNA, the CDR3 is TGTGCCAGCAGTTTAACGGGGGTGAAGTATGAAAAACTGTTTTTT. It yields the protein CASSLTGVKYEKLFF.

This clone has just one count. The chain has TRBV27 and TRBJ1-6; 9 positions agree with TRBD1. The CDR3 spans 13 residues. Germline lookup yields CDR1 MNHEY and CDR2 SMNVEV (reference sequence). The V and J ends lost 7 bases and 11 bases, in that order; junction bases with no gene match: 6. The CDR3 sequence is CASKRDRAAPLHF. The CDR3 region has the DNA TGTGCCAGCAAGCGGGACAGGGCCGCACCCCTCCACTTT.

This rearrangement joins TRBV18 to TRBJ2-7; 10 bases map to TRBD2. Trimming removed 3 bases from V and 3 bases from J; junction bases left unmatched: 2. The CDR3 covers 14 residues. Germline V gene data show CDR1 as KGHSH and CDR2 as LQKENI. This chain's CDR3 is CASSPSGGRYEQYV. The CDR3 DNA follows: TGTGCCAGCTCACCTAGCGGGGGGCGCTACGAGCAGTACGTC.

In its sample, this clone was seen once. The chain employs TRBV5-1 and TRBJ1-1, with a possible D match to TRBD1 (6 bases). From germline, CDR1 is SGHRS and CDR2 YFSETQ. V was pared by 3 bases and J by 5 bases, with 11 bases between. There are 13 residues in the CDR3. The CDR3, as DNA: TGCGCCAGCAGCTACCCCCAGGGGACTGAAGCTTTCTTT. It yields the protein CASSYPQGTEAFF.

The rearrangement links TRBV10-3 to TRBJ1-1; no clear D. The CDR3 runs to 13 residues. The V end was cut by 7 bases, the J end by 5 bases, with 14 bases between. Germline loops: CDR1 ENHRY, CDR2 SYGVKD. CDR3 sequence reads: CAINAGGRTEAFF. The CDR3 DNA reads TGTGCCATCAATGCGGGTGGGAGAACTGAAGCTTTCTTT.

This clone was counted once. V usage is TRBV9 and J usage is TRBJ2-1; 12 nucleotides line up with TRBD2. Unmatched junction bases numbered 12, after V lost 4 bases and J lost 7 bases. CDR3 size: 17 residues. Germline loops: CDR1 SGDLS, CDR2 YYNGEE. CDR3 nucleotide sequence: TGTGCCAGCAGCCCCACCTCTCTAGCGGGAGGGCCAAATGAGCAGTTCTTC. It codes for CASSPTSLAGGPNEQFF.

This sequence joins TRBV5-6 and TRBJ1-4; a possible D gene is TRBD1 (6 bases). The CDR3 length is 14 residues. V was pared by 7 bases and J by 5 bases, with 15 bases between. Germline V gene data show CDR1 as SGHDT and CDR2 as YYEEEE. The CDR3 here is CASQLGGPNEKLFF. CDR3 sequence (DNA): TGTGCCAGCCAATTAGGGGGTCCCAATGAAAAACTGTTTTTT. The complete variable domain, with remaining parts taken from reference TRBV5-6 and TRBJ1-4, reads DAGVTQSPTHLIKTRGQQVTLRCSPKSGHDTVSWYQQALGQGPQFIFQYYEEEERQRGNFPDRFSGHQFPNYSSELNVNALLLGDSALYLCASQLGGPNEKLFFGSGTQLSVL.

This clone was counted at least ten times. This chain uses TRBV7-9 with TRBJ2-7, with 8 nucleotides matching TRBD1. CDR3 length: 12 residues. Germline-derived CDR1 and CDR2 are SEHNR and FQNEAQ (reference sequence). Trimming at V came to 11 bases and at J to 7 bases, leaving 10 bases not matched to a gene. The DNA for the CDR3 is TGTGCCCCCGGGGGCAGGGGGCAAGAGCAGTACGTC. Translated, it gives CAPGGRGQEQYV.

The V gene is TRBV18, the J gene TRBJ1-4; 11 bases map to TRBD1. The CDR3 covers 16 residues. The junction had 9 bases not matched to a gene; V was cut back by 4 bases and J by 8 bases. Germline V CDR1 and CDR2: KGHSH, LQKENI. Here the CDR3 DNA reads TGTGCCAGCTCACACGGGACAGGGGGAAGTCGCGAAAAACTGTTTTTT. As protein: CASSHGTGGSREKLFF.

On this clone itself: The conserved closing phenylalanine or tryptophan is absent in this CDR3, likely reflecting a read error. The DNA is left out, because the CDR3 cannot be placed on it with certainty; the CDR3 is given as TCRdb lists it. The V and J genes are TRBV5-6 and TRBJ1-4. The CDR3 comprises 12 residues, both ends counted. The germline V gene has CDR1 SGHDT and CDR2 YYEEEE. The CDR3 is CASSLSPHLQLP.

The chain employs TRBV5-1 and TRBJ1-5; 7 bases fit TRBD1. The CDR3 has 18 residues. Trimming cost V 4 bases and J 5 bases; bases outside gene matches: 18. The germline CDR1 and CDR2 sequences are SGHRS and YFSETQ. Here the CDR3 reads CASSPQGERERMHQPQHF. The CDR3 DNA sequence: TGCGCCAGCAGCCCCCAGGGGGAACGGGAAAGAATGCATCAGCCCCAGCATTTT. The full variable domain, with the rest looked up from reference TRBV5-1 and TRBJ1-5, is KAGVTQTPRYLIKTRGQQVTLSCSPISGHRSVSWYQQTPGQGLQFLFEYFSETQRNKGNFPGRFSGRQFSNSRSEMNVSTLELGDSALYLCASSPQGERERMHQPQHFGDGTRLSIL.

The chain uses TRBV27 and TRBJ2-7, with 8 bases fitting TRBD2. The CDR3 contains 14 residues. V was pared by 4 bases and J by 3 bases, with 5 bases of the junction left unmatched. CDR1 is MNHEY, CDR2 SMNVEV, per germline (reference sequence). CDR3 nucleotides: TGTGCCAGCAGTTATGCGGGAGGCGGCTACGAGCAGTACTTC. Its translation is CASSYAGGGYEQYF.

This sequence joins TRBV18 and TRBJ2-1; 13 bases map to TRBD2. Germline assignment: CDR1 KGHSH and CDR2 LQKENI. The CDR3 has 17 amino acids. After removal of 3 bases from V and 0 bases from J, the junction contained 2 bases not matched to a gene. Here the CDR3 reads CASSPWTSGSSYNEQFF. The CDR3 nucleotides are TGTGCCAGCTCACCCTGGACTAGCGGGAGCTCCTACAATGAGCAGTTCTTC.

This chain uses TRBV28 with TRBJ2-1; D unclear. V shed 2 bases and J shed 5 bases, with 7 bases lying between them. This CDR3 is 13 amino acids long. Germline lookup yields CDR1 MDHEN and CDR2 SYDVKM. In nucleotides, the CDR3 is TGTGCCAGCAGTTTAAGCTCTAACAATGAGCAGTTCTTC. Encoded protein: CASSLSSNNEQFF.

This chain connects TRBV7-3 to TRBJ1-1; D is perhaps TRBD1 (6 bases). Germline lookup yields CDR1 SGHTA and CDR2 FQGTGA. CDR3 size: 13 residues. The ends were cut back, 5 bases at V and 4 bases at J, with 11 bases in the middle. CDR3 residues: CASSPQGSTEAFF. DNA of the CDR3: TGTGCCAGCAGCCCGCAGGGGAGCACTGAAGCTTTCTTT.

CDR3 DNA sequence: TGTGCCAGCAGCTTAGTCAGTCCCTACGAGCAGTACTTC. Translated, it gives CASSLVSPYEQYF. V gene TRBV11-2 combines with J gene TRBJ2-7, with D uncertain. Germline loops: CDR1 SGHAT, CDR2 FQNNGV. V shed 1 base and J shed 2 bases, with 6 bases lying between them. This CDR3 region has 13 residues.

The CDR3: CATSRDVGRDYGYTF. Written as DNA, the CDR3 is TGTGCCACCAGCAGAGATGTGGGGAGAGACTATGGCTACACCTTC. V usage is TRBV15 and J usage is TRBJ1-2; D not certain. This CDR3 comprises 15 residues. V was clipped by 0 bases and J by 3 bases, with 11 bases between them. The germline CDR1 and CDR2 sequences are LNHNV and YYDKDF (reference sequence).